The source of this T cell receptor beta chain is a study of T cells in women clearing cervical HPV infection. Study-level background: Controls gave blood once infection was undetectable; cases at lesion identification.

Sequencing used immunoSEQ multiplex PCR; TCRdb keeps in-frame clones, though not all of them. The sample totals about 26,000 clones. Study results and caveats: Timing of associations relative to infection is unclear; T-cell subsets were not isolated. A classifier using richness and V gene abundances reached an AUC of about 0.83. Richness differences could reflect unmeasured T-cell content per sample.

Trimming pared 6 bases from V and 7 bases from J, leaving 16 bases between. From germline, CDR1 is MDHEN and CDR2 SYDVKM. CDR3 length: 14 amino acids. As for this clone: Its antigen is not known. The read ends 3 residues early relative to the CDR3; the germline J gene fills the gap.

The genes are TRBV28 and TRBJ2-4, with a weak D call TRBD2 (6 bases). The source material was blood buffy coat. The source of this sequence is a woman aged 18 to 75 with a cervical HPV16 infection that either progressed to CIN3+ or cleared (not recorded which). This CDR3 reads CASSPPGVPNIQYF. The sequenced CDR3 bases are TGTGCCAGCAGCCCTCCGGGGGTCCCGAACATT.